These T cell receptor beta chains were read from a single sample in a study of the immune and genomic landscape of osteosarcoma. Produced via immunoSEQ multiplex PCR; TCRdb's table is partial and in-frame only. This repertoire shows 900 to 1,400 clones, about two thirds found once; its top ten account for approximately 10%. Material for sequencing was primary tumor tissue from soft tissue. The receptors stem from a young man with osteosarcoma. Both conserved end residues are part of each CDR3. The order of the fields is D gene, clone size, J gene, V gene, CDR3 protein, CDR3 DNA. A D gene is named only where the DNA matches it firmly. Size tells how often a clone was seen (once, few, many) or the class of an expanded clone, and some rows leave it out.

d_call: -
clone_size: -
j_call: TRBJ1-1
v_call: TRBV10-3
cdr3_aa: CAISESGGLVTEAFF
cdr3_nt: TGTGCCATCAGTGAGTCGGGGGGCTTGGTCACTGAAGCTTTCTTT

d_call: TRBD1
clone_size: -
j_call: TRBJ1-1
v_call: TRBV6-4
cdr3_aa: CASSAGTDQNTEAFF
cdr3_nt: TGTGCCAGCAGTGCCGGGACAGACCAGAACACTGAAGCTTTCTTT

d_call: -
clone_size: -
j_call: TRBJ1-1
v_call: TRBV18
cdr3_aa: CASSPQGGVREAFF
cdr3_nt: TGTGCCAGCTCACCACAGGGTGGAGTAAGAGAAGCTTTCTTT

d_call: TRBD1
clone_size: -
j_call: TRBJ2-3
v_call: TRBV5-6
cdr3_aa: CASSLQGATDTQYF
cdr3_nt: TGTGCCAGCAGCTTACAGGGGGCAACAGATACGCAGTATTTT

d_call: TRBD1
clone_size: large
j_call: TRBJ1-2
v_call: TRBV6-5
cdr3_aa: CASSTTGQLNYGYTF
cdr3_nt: TGTGCCAGCAGTACCACGGGACAGCTCAACTATGGCTACACCTTC

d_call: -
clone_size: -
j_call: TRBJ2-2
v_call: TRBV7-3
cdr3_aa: CASSSTGARGELFF
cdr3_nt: TGTGCCAGCAGTTCCACCGGGGCGCGCGGGGAGCTGTTTTTT

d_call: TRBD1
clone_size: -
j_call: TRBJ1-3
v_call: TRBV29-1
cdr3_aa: CSVEGQGVGNTIYF
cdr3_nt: TGCAGCGTTGAGGGACAGGGGGTAGGAAACACCATATATTTT

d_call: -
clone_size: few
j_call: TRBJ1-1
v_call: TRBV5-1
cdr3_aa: CASSLEARNTEAFF
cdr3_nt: TGCGCCAGCAGCTTGGAAGCTCGGAACACTGAAGCTTTCTTT

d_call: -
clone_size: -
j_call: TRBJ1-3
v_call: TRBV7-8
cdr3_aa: CASSMIGGNTIYF
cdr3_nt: TGTGCCAGCAGCATGATTGGAGGAAACACCATATATTTT

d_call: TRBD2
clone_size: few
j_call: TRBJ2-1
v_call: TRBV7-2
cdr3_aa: CASISSPLAGGHYNEQFF
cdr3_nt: TGTGCCAGCATTTCGAGTCCCCTAGCGGGGGGACACTACAATGAGCAGTTCTTC

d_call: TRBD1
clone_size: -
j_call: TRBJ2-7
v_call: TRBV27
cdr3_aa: CASSPLGTGYGEQYF
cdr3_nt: TGTGCCAGCAGTCCCCTTGGGACAGGGTACGGGGAGCAGTACTTC

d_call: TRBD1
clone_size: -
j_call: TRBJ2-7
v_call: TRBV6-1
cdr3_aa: CASSEGPGGHEQYF
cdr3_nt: TGTGCCAGCAGTGAAGGGCCAGGGGGTCACGAGCAGTACTTC

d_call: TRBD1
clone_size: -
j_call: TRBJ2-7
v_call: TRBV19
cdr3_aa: CASSPGQVGYEQYF
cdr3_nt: TGTGCCAGTAGTCCCGGACAGGTGGGTTACGAGCAGTACTTC

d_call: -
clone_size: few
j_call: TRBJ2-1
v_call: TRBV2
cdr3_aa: CASSDQGMNEQFF
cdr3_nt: TGTGCCAGCAGTGACCAGGGGATGAATGAGCAGTTCTTC

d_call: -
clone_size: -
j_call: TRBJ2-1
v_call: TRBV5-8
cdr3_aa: CASSLFRVQSQHEQFF
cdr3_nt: TGTGCCAGCAGCTTATTCAGGGTCCAGTCCCAGCATGAGCAGTTCTTC

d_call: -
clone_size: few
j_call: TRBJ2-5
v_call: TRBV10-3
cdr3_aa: CAISENSGPQETQYF
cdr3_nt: TGTGCCATCAGTGAAAATTCGGGCCCACAAGAGACCCAGTACTTC